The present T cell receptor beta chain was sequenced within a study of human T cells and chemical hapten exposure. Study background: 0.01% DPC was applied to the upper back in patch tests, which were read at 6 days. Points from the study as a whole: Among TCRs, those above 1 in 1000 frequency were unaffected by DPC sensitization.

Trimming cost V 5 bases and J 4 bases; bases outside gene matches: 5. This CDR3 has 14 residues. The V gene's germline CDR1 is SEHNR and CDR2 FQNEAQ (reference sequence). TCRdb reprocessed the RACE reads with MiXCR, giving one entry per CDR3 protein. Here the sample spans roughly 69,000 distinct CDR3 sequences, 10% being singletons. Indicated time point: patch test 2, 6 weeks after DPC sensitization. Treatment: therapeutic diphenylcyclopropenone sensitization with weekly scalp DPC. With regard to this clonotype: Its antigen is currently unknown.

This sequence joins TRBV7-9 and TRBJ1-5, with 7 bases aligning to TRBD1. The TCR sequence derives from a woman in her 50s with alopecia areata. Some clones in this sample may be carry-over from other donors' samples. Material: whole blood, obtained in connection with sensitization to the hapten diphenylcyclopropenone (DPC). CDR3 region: CASSPTGKNQPQHF. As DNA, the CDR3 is TGTGCCAGCAGCCCGACAGGGAAAAATCAGCCCCAGCATTTT. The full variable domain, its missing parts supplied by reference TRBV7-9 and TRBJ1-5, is DTGVSQNPRHKITKRGQNVTFRCDPISEHNRLYWYRQTLGQGPEFLTYFQNEAQLEKSRLLSDRFSAERPKGSFSTLEIQRTEQGDSAMYLCASSPTGKNQPQHFGDGTRLSIL.